Listed below are T cell receptor beta chains from one sample, sequenced in a study of cytomegalovirus exposure and HLA in healthy donors. Here immunoSEQ multiplex PCR was the method, and the copy in TCRdb shows in-frame clones only, minus some. The sample has 90,000 to 100,000 clones, approximately 76% seen once; the top ten hold roughly 19%. The sequenced material came from PBMCs. Receptor source: a woman aged 60-75 years in good health and CMV-seropositive. The CDR3 runs from the conserved cysteine through the conserved F or W. D genes are given only for firm matches.

TRBD2 TRBJ2-2 TRBV11-2 CASSLGLAGSGELFF
TRBD1 TRBJ2-5 TRBV28 CASSLYRGQGGSQYF
NA TRBJ1-5 TRBV6-6 CASSYYGNNQPQHF
NA TRBJ2-2 TRBV10-1 CASSLPTGELFF
TRBD1 TRBJ1-5 TRBV9 CASSAGTGGGQPQHF
NA TRBJ2-5 TRBV5-1 CASSTRQNQETQYF
TRBD2 TRBJ2-5 TRBV10-3 CAISRGLTQETQYF
NA TRBJ2-1 TRBV6-1 CASSRGGSYNEQFF
NA TRBJ2-2 TRBV6-1 CASTPSGSSGELFF
NA TRBJ2-1 TRBV6-5 CASSYGGVAYNEQFF
NA TRBJ2-7 TRBV7-2 CASSPRVGVSHEQYF
TRBD1 TRBJ2-2 TRBV18 CASGRQGADTGELFF
TRBD2 TRBJ2-3 TRBV5-1 CASSLGLAGATDTQYF
NA TRBJ1-1 TRBV7-9 CASSPWTDSTEAFF
TRBD1 TRBJ2-2 TRBV5-1 CASSLGQGTAGELFF
NA NA TRBV5-6 CASSPGSSGTVYEQYF
NA TRBJ2-1 TRBV6-1 CASSETRYNEQFF
NA TRBJ1-1 TRBV19 CASRGGGAEAFF
TRBD1 TRBJ1-5 TRBV6-5 CASRRTGVGQPQHF
TRBD2 TRBJ2-1 TRBV30 CAWSRGRAKFSEQFF
NA TRBJ1-4 TRBV11-2 CASSSLNEKLFF
NA TRBJ1-1 TRBV6-6 CASSPTGMNTEAFF
NA TRBJ2-2 TRBV4-1 CASSQEYGSGTGELFF
NA TRBJ1-6 TRBV5-1 CASSPDPGTGSPLHF
TRBD1 TRBJ1-2 TRBV28 CASSLRGQNYGYTF
TRBD2 TRBJ2-1 TRBV5-1 CASSLDPSGSSEQFF
TRBD1 TRBJ1-1 TRBV19 CASSIDLGAAGGGKMNTEAFF
TRBD2 TRBJ2-7 TRBV5-6 CASMVLAGFYEQYF
NA TRBJ1-1 TRBV6-4 CASSDSSRGYTEAFF
TRBD2 TRBJ2-3 TRBV7-3 CASSLSLAGGEDTQYF
NA TRBJ2-7 TRBV14 CASSQETSFSYYGSSYEQYF
NA TRBJ1-4 TRBV6-5 CASTQGREEKLFF
NA TRBJ1-5 TRBV7-2 CASSLQGLTNSNQPQHF
TRBD1 TRBJ2-7 TRBV18 CASSQSTGAWEQYF
NA TRBJ1-1 TRBV11-2 CASSPTRGEAFF
TRBD1 TRBJ1-2 TRBV27 CASKTGTHYGYTF
NA TRBJ2-1 TRBV28 CASSLRRGSYNEQFF
TRBD2 TRBJ2-1 TRBV7-9 CASTGGVDEQFF
TRBD1 TRBJ1-2 TRBV7-2 CASSFTGGADYGYTF
NA TRBJ2-7 TRBV7-3 CASSHRPHPGSLSYEQYF
NA TRBJ2-4 TRBV5-6 CASSLGLGKNIQYF
TRBD2 TRBJ2-7 TRBV2 CASRGGLAVHEQYF
NA TRBJ1-1 TRBV6-4 CASSDSMNTEAFF
NA TRBJ2-7 TRBV27 CASSLAGLAYEQYF
NA TRBJ1-1 TRBV6-5 CASSYRGYEAFF